One sample yielded the 19 T cell receptor beta chains listed below, sequenced in a study of tumor-infiltrating lymphocytes in oesophageal squamous cell carcinoma. TCRdb analysed the PCR reads with MiXCR anew, one entry per CDR3 protein. The sample yields more than 7,000 distinct CDR3 sequences, more than 15% seen once. The specimen sequenced was blood. These receptor sequences come from a male donor with esophageal squamous cell carcinoma.

In the case of this clonotype: Germline and junction disagree at one end, which may indicate a read error. The genes are TRBV7-2 and TRBJ2-3; D is perhaps TRBD2 (5 bases). The CDR3 consists of 13 residues. Germline assignment: CDR1 SGHTA and CDR2 FQGNSA. The CDR3 coding sequence is TGTGCCAGCAGCTTAGGTGGCACCGGGGAGCTGTACTTC. This encodes CASSLGGTGELYF.

This clonotype was seen ten or more times. The chain carries TRBV27 and TRBJ1-6; 10 bases are a match to TRBD1. Germline loops: CDR1 MNHEY, CDR2 SMNVEV (reference sequence). This CDR3 has 17 residues. J was trimmed by 8 bases and V by 4 bases; bases with no gene match: 11. CDR3 in amino acids: CASSSPRTGGNYSPLHF. The DNA for the CDR3 is TGTGCCAGCAGTTCACCCAGGACAGGGGGAAATTATTCACCCCTCCACTTT.

This clonotype was seen many times. The chain employs TRBV6-1 and TRBJ2-3; D is uncertain. CDR1 is MNHNS and CDR2 is SASEGT in the germline V gene. The germline V and J ends were trimmed by 4 bases and 2 bases, with 7 bases remaining between them. CDR3 length equals 13 residues. The CDR3 region is CASSVSPTDTQYF. The CDR3, as DNA: TGTGCCAGCAGTGTCAGCCCCACAGATACGCAGTATTTT.

This clonotype is deemed medium-sized (0.01 to 0.1%). The chain joins TRBV6-1 to TRBJ2-5; D unresolved. This CDR3 spans 13 amino acids. CDR1 is MNHNS, CDR2 SASEGT, per germline. V lost 5 bases and J lost 5, with 12 bases in between. The chain's CDR3 is CASSSTVSETQYF. CDR3 coding DNA: TGTGCCAGCAGTTCTACCGTTTCGGAGACCCAGTACTTC.

Note on this clonotype: Given the absence of the conserved phenylalanine or tryptophan at the CDR3 end, a read error is likely. The DNA is left out, because the CDR3 cannot be placed on it with certainty; the CDR3 is given as TCRdb lists it. This rearrangement joins TRBV7-3 to TRBJ1-1; TRBD1 was called by the table and not checked on the DNA. 18 amino acids form the CDR3, both terminal residues included. CDR1 is SGHTA and CDR2 is FQGTGA in the germline V gene. The CDR3 loop is CASSTGGQRTKRPSTSAP.

The chain employs TRBV3-1 and TRBJ2-3, with D perhaps matching TRBD2 (6 bases). The germline gives CDR1 LGHDT, CDR2 YNNKEL (reference sequence). This CDR3 region has 14 residues. Trimming removed 4 bases at V and 4 bases at J, with 12 bases between. As DNA, the CDR3 is TGTGCCAGCAGCCGGGGGGACTTCTCAGATACGCAGTATTTT. Protein product: CASSRGDFSDTQYF.

Points on this clonotype: Since a much larger clone is just one base distant, this may be a read error. This chain joins TRBV6-1 and TRBJ2-7; 9 nucleotides agree with TRBD1. CDR1 is MNHNS and CDR2 is SASEGT in the germline V gene. The CDR3 has 15 residues. Trimming at V came to 6 bases and at J to 9 bases, leaving 15 bases not matched to a gene. In DNA form, the CDR3 reads TGTGCCAGCAGGTCCCCGGGACAGGGTTCGAACGGGCAGTACTTC. This translates into CASRSPGQGSNGQYF.

A word on this clonotype: Lacking the conserved final phenylalanine or tryptophan, this CDR3 likely reflects a read error. It is unclear where the CDR3 begins or ends on the DNA, so no DNA is shown, and the CDR3 is as TCRdb lists it. The chain carries TRBV28 and TRBJ2-5; the table names TRBD1, a call not compared with the DNA. Counting both end residues, the CDR3 totals 17 amino acids. From germline, CDR1 is MDHEN and CDR2 SYDVKM. The CDR3 is CASSPATGPNSPLHFGN.

This clonotype has just a few counts. The chain carries TRBV6-1 and TRBJ1-1; 12 bases agree with TRBD1. Germline lookup yields CDR1 MNHNS and CDR2 SASEGT. V was pared by 8 bases and J by 3 bases, with 10 bases of the junction left unmatched. This CDR3 region has 16 residues. The CDR3 DNA is TGTGCCAGCTACCCGGGGACAGGGGGCTGGCACACTGAAGCTTTCTTT. Its protein is CASYPGTGGWHTEAFF.

In the case of this clonotype: The junction departs from the called germline gene at one end, perhaps through a read error. The chain carries TRBV19 and TRBJ2-5; the D gene is possibly TRBD1 (6 bases). The CDR3 sequence is 15 residues long. The germline CDR1 and CDR2 sequences are LNHDA and SQIVND (reference sequence). CDR3: CASSIKGQGFSPLHF. CDR3 sequence (DNA): TGTGCCAGTAGTATTAAAGGGCAGGGGTTTTCACCCCTCCACTTC.

In this sample, this clonotype turned up many times. The chain uses TRBV6-1 and TRBJ1-5; D may be TRBD1 (5 bases). The length of the CDR3 is 16 residues. V lost 7 bases and J 1 base, leaving 17 bases between the germline ends. Germline V gives CDR1 MNHNS, CDR2 SASEGT. The CDR3 nucleotides read TGTGCCAGCAAGGGTTCTGATACAGGCAGCAATCAGCCCCAGCATTTT. Protein sequence: CASKGSDTGSNQPQHF.

This clonotype has a count of ten or more. A much larger clone is a single base away; this may be a read error. The chain couples TRBV24-1 to TRBJ2-5; 9 bases are shared with TRBD1. The CDR3 runs to 14 residues. Germline V gene sequence: CDR1 KGHDR, CDR2 SFDVKD. J gave up 11 bases and V 8 bases, and 14 bases lay outside the gene matches. The CDR3 nucleotides read TGTGCCACCACTACAGGGGGCCTCTACAATGAGCAGTACTTC. This translates into CATTTGGLYNEQYF.

This clonotype came up many times. J is TRBJ2-4 and V is TRBV11-2; weak D call: TRBD1 (6 bases). CDR3 size: 12 residues. Trimming stripped 4 bases from V and 7 bases from J, with 8 bases between. Germline CDR1 is SGHAT and CDR2 is FQNNGV. The CDR3 sequence is CASSYRANIQYF. The DNA for the CDR3 is TGTGCCAGCAGCTACAGGGCTAACATTCAGTACTTC.

V usage is TRBV7-3 and J usage is TRBJ2-1; a weak D match, TRBD2 (6 bases). V was pared by 5 bases and J by 3 bases, with 14 bases between. The CDR3 runs to 15 residues. Per the germline V gene, CDR1 is SGHTA and CDR2 is FQGTGA. CDR3 amino acids: CASSLRLGGYNEQFF. CDR3 nucleotide sequence: TGTGCCAGCAGCCTTAGGTTGGGGGGCTACAATGAGCAGTTCTTC.

Ten or more counts support this clonotype. The chain carries TRBV12-3 or TRBV12-4 and TRBJ2-5, with D maybe TRBD1 (6 bases). The closer fit of TRBJ2-7 to the DNA end suggests the J call may be wrong. This CDR3 has 14 residues. The DNA for the CDR3 is TGTGCCAGCACCCTGCTGGGCAGGGGCGACGAGCAGTACTTC. Its translation: CASTLLGRGDEQYF.

This chain connects TRBV19 to TRBJ1-5, with D tentatively TRBD1 (5 bases). V was shortened by 7 bases and J by 4 bases, with 11 bases between the two germline ends. Germline-derived CDR1 and CDR2 are LNHDA and SQIVND (reference sequence). The CDR3 is 13 residues long. CDR3 nucleotides: TGTGCCAGTACCCTGACAGCGAATCAGCCCCAGCATTTT. This translates into CASTLTANQPQHF.

This clonotype was detected ten times or more. The CDR3 protein is CASSLGGSGQGGNGYTF. CDR3 coding DNA: TGTGCCAGCAGCTTGGGGGGGTCAGGACAGGGAGGAAATGGCTACACCTTC. The V and J genes are TRBV5-4 and TRBJ1-2; 8 bases match TRBD1. CDR3 size: 17 residues. Germline-derived CDR1 and CDR2 are SGHNT and YYREEE (reference sequence). V lost 0 bases, J lost 6 bases, and 13 bases stayed unmatched.

By share, this clonotype ranks as medium-sized. The conserved final phenylalanine or tryptophan is absent from the CDR3, which likely points to a read error. No DNA is shown, since the ends of the CDR3 on it are uncertain; the CDR3 is the one TCRdb lists. The gene calls are TRBV7-6 and TRBJ2-6; TRBD1, the table's D call, was not compared with the DNA. The CDR3 region is 8 residues in length, termini included. The germline CDR1 and CDR2 sequences are SGHVS and FNYEAQ. The CDR3 loop is CASSLGGA.

This clonotype was seen many times. This may be a read error, as it is one base from a much larger clone. The chain employs TRBV6-1 and TRBJ2-3; possibly TRBD1 or TRBD2 for D (5 bases each). Germline assignment: CDR1 MNHNS and CDR2 SASEGT. The CDR3 totals 13 residues. V lost 6 bases and J lost 14, with 21 bases in between. Here the CDR3 reads CASRGLFSGELYF. In DNA form, the CDR3 reads TGTGCCAGCAGGGGGCTATTCTCCGGGGAGCTGTATTTT.